Here is one TCR beta chain with its context. Generated by immunoSEQ multiplex PCR, the TCRdb table keeps only in-frame clones and is missing some. The sample shows about 140,000 clones, roughly 92% of them seen only once. The sample belongs to a study of control samples from healthy donors and cancer patients. The CDR3 totals 17 residues. The V gene end was trimmed by 5 bases and the J gene end by 2 bases; junction bases not matched to a gene: 12. CDR1 MDHEN and CDR2 SYDVKM come from the germline V gene. The clonotype comes from a man aged 25 to 45 in good health. Sequencing was performed on blood. The chain recombines TRBV28 with TRBJ1-5; TRBD1 agrees at 7 bases. The CDR3 bases are TGTGCCAGCAGTCCGCACCAGGGGGTAGTGGGCAATCAGCCCCAGCATTTT. Its protein is CASSPHQGVVGNQPQHF. The complete variable domain, with remaining parts taken from reference TRBV28 and TRBJ1-5, reads DVKVTQSSRYLVKRTGEKVFLECVQDMDHENMFWYRQDPGLGLRLIYFSYDVKMKEKGDIPEGYSVSREKKERFSLILESASTNQTSMYLCASSPHQGVVGNQPQHFGDGTRLSIL.